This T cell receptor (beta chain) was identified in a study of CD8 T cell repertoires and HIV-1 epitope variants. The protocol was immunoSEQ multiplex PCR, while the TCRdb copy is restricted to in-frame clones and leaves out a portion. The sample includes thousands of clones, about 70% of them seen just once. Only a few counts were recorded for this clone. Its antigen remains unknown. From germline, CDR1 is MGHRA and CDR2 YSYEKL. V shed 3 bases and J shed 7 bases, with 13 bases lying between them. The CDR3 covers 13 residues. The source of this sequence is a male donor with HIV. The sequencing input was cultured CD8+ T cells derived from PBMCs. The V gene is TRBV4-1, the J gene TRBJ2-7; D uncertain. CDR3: CASSHDPLGEQYF. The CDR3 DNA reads TGCGCCAGCAGCCATGACCCCTTGGGGGAGCAGTACTTC.